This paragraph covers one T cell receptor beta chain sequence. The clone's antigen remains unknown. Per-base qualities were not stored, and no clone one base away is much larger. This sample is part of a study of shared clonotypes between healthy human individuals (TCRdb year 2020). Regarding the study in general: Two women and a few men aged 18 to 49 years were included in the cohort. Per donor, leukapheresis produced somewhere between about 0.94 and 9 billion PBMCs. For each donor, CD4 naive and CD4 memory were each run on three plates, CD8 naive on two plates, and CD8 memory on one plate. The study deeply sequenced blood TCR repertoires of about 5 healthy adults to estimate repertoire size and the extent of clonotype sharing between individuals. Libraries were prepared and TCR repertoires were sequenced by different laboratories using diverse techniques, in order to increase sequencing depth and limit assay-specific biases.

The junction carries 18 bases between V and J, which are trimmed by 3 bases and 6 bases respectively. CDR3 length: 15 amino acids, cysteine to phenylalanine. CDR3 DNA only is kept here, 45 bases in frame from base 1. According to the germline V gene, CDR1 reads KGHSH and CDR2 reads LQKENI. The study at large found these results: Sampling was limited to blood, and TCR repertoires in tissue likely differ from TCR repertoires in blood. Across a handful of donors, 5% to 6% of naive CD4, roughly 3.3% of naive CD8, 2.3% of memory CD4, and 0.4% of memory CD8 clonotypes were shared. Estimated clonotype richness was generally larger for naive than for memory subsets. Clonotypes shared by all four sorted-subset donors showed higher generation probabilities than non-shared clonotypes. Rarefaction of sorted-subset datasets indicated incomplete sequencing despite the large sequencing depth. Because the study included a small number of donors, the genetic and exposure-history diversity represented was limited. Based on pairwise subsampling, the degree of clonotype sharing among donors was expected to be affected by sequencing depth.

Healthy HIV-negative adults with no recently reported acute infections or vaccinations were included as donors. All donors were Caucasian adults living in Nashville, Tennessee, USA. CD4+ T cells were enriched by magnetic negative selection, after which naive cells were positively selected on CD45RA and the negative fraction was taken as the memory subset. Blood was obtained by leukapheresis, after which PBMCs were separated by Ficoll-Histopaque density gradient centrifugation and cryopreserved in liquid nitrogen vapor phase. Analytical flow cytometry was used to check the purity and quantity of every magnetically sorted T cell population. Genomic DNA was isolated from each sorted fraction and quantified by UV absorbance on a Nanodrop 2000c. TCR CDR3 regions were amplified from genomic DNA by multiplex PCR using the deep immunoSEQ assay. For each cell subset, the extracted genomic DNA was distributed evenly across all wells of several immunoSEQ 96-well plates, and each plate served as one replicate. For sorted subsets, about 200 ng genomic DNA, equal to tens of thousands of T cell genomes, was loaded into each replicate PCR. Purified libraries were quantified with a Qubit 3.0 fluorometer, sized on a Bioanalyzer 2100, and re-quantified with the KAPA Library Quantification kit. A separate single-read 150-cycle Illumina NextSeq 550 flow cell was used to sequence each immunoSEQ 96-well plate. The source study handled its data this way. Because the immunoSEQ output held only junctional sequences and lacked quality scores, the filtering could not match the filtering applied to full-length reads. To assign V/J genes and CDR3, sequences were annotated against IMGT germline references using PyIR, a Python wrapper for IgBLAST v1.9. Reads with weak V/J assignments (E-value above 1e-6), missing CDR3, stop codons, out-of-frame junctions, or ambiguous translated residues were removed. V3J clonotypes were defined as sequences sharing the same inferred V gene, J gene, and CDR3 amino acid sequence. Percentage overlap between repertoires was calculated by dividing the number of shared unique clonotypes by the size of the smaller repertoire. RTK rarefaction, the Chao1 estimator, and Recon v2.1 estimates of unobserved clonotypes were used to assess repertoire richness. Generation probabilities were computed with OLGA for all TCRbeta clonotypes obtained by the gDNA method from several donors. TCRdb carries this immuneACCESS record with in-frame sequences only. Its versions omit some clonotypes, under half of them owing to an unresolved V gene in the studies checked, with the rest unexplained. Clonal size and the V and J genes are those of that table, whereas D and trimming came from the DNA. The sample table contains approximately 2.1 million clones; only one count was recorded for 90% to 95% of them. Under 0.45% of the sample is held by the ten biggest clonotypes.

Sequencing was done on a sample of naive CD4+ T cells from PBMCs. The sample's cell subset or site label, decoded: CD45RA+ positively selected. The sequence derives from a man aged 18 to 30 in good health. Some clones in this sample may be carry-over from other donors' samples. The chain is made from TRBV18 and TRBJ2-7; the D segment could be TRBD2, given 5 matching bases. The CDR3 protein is CASSPRDVTGGEQYF. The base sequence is TGTGCCAGCTCACCGCGCGACGTCACTGGAGGCGAGCAGTACTTC.